Each of the 20 T cell receptor beta chains below was sequenced from the same sample in a study of beta chain features in type 1 diabetes. For these receptors, no antigen is known. Study findings and constraints: All four CD4+ subsets from Type 1 diabetes patients carried moderately but significantly shorter TCRB CDR3s.

As every portion of the isolated RNA was reverse transcribed, the sequencing read expressed TCRB transcripts. Some clones are missing from TCRdb's copy, which holds only in-frame ones; the method was immunoSEQ multiplex PCR. The table shows roughly 15,000 clones, with approximately 76% occurring only once. Material for sequencing was stem cell memory CD4+ T cells from blood. These receptors all come from a woman between 18 and 29 years old with type 1 diabetes.

The J gene is TRBJ1-5, the V gene TRBV6-1; the D is unclear. CDR1 MNHNS and CDR2 SASEGT come from the germline V gene. Trimming removed 0 bases at V and 3 bases at J, with 3 bases between. The CDR3 contains 13 residues. The CDR3 region is CASSEAYNQPQHF. CDR3 nucleotides: TGTGCCAGCAGTGAAGCTTACAATCAGCCCCAGCATTTT.

The chain uses TRBV10-2 and TRBJ2-2, with 7 bases identical to TRBD2. CDR1 WSHSY and CDR2 SAAADI come from the germline V gene. V trimming: 6 bases; J trimming: 4 bases; junction bases outside the gene matches: 11. This CDR3 has 16 amino acids. CDR3: CASRPGTTSGTGELFF. CDR3 DNA: TGCGCCAGCAGGCCCGGGACTACTTCCGGCACCGGGGAGCTGTTTTTT.

The genes are TRBV28 and TRBJ2-2; D may be TRBD1 (6 bases). Germline V gene sequence: CDR1 MDHEN, CDR2 SYDVKM. The CDR3 is 16 residues long. V dropped 3 bases and J dropped 9 bases, with 20 bases sitting between them. CDR3 in DNA: TGTGCCAGCAGTTTCGGGCAGGGCCTAGGGGGAAGGGAGCTGTTTTTT. This sequence encodes CASSFGQGLGGRELFF.

The rearrangement uses TRBV7-8 and TRBJ1-4; D is unresolved. Germline assignment: CDR1 SGHVS and CDR2 FQNEAQ. This CDR3 has 15 residues. Trimming took off 0 bases at V and 8 bases at J, with 13 bases between the two ends. The CDR3 here is CASSLAVAAPEKLFF. In DNA form, the CDR3 reads TGTGCCAGCAGCTTAGCAGTGGCGGCACCCGAAAAACTGTTTTTT.

V and J are TRBV7-8 and TRBJ1-5; D remains ambiguous. This CDR3 contains 18 residues. CDR1 and CDR2 (germline): SGHVS, FQNEAQ. V was shortened by 2 bases and J by 3 bases, with 20 bases between the two germline ends. The CDR3 loop reads CASSLRGSRGQINQPQHF. The CDR3 nucleotides read TGTGCCAGCAGCTTAAGAGGCTCGCGCGGGCAGATCAATCAGCCCCAGCATTTT.

This chain joins TRBV7-2 and TRBJ1-1; D remains ambiguous. This CDR3 is 14 amino acids long. Germline loops: CDR1 SGHTA, CDR2 FQGNSA. Between the trimmed V and J ends, which lost 2 bases and 3 bases, there was a span of 10 bases. The CDR3, as DNA: TGTGCCAGCAGCTTATTACGGGGATACACTGAAGCTTTCTTT. Protein product: CASSLLRGYTEAFF.

As DNA, the CDR3 is TGTGCCAGCAGCGTGGGAGGGTTTGGCGCAACTAATGAAAAACTGTTTTTT. Translation: CASSVGGFGATNEKLFF. V and J are TRBV9 and TRBJ1-4; no clear D. The CDR3 extends over 17 amino acids. Germline CDR1 is SGDLS and CDR2 is YYNGEE. The V end was cut by 2 bases, the J end by 0 bases, with 14 bases between.

The rearrangement links TRBV7-2 to TRBJ2-1; 9 bases agree with TRBD2. The CDR3 is 16 amino acids. V trimming: 2 bases; J trimming: 5 bases; junction bases outside the gene matches: 7. From germline, CDR1 is SGHTA and CDR2 FQGNSA. The CDR3 sequence: CASSLFPSGVNNEQFF. The CDR3 nucleotides read TGTGCCAGCAGCTTATTCCCTAGCGGGGTCAACAATGAGCAGTTCTTC.

This chain uses TRBV7-9 with TRBJ1-5; the D gene is possibly TRBD1 (5 bases). The V and J ends lost 5 bases and 6 bases respectively, with 11 bases between them. The germline V gene has CDR1 SEHNR and CDR2 FQNEAQ (reference sequence). The CDR3 totals 13 residues. For the CDR3, the DNA is TGTGCCAGCAGCAGGCAGGGAGGTCAGCCCCAGCATTTT. The encoded protein is CASSRQGGQPQHF. The complete variable domain, with remaining parts taken from reference TRBV7-9 and TRBJ1-5, reads DTGVSQNPRHKITKRGQNVTFRCDPISEHNRLYWYRQTLGQGPEFLTYFQNEAQLEKSRLLSDRFSAERPKGSFSTLEIQRTEQGDSAMYLCASSRQGGQPQHFGDGTRLSIL.

The chain couples TRBV7-9 to TRBJ2-7; 7 bases are shared with TRBD1. The germline gives CDR1 SEHNR, CDR2 FQNEAQ (reference sequence). This CDR3 has 14 amino acids. The V segment lost 1 base and the J segment 2 bases; nucleotides outside the gene matches: 2. CDR3 nucleotides: TGTGCCAGCAGCTTAGGGGGACAGCCCTACGAGCAGTACTTC. Translation: CASSLGGQPYEQYF.

A few counts support this clone. V gene TRBV4-3 combines with J gene TRBJ1-2; 8 nucleotides match TRBD1. Germline V lookup: CDR1 LGHNA, CDR2 YSLEER. This CDR3 spans 15 amino acids. The J segment lost 8 bases and the V segment lost 0 bases, leaving 8 bases of the junction unmatched. The chain's CDR3 is CASSQDPTGGRGYTF. DNA of the CDR3: TGCGCCAGCAGCCAAGATCCCACAGGGGGACGAGGCTACACCTTC.

V gene TRBV2 combines with J gene TRBJ2-5; D ambiguous. V dropped 6 bases and J dropped 2 bases, with 10 bases sitting between them. Germline loops: CDR1 SNHLY, CDR2 FYNNEI. The CDR3 totals 13 residues. The CDR3 sequence: CASRTPNQETQYF. The CDR3 DNA reads TGTGCCAGCAGGACTCCGAATCAAGAGACCCAGTACTTC. The full variable domain, rest sourced from reference TRBV2 and TRBJ2-5, is EPEVTQTPSHQVTQMGQEVILRCVPISNHLYFYWYRQILGQKVEFLVSFYNNEISEKSEIFDDQFSVERPDGSNFTLKIRSTKLEDSAMYFCASRTPNQETQYFGPGTRLLVL.

The chain carries TRBV10-3 and TRBJ2-3; D is unclear. Germline-derived CDR1 and CDR2 are ENHRY and SYGVKD. This CDR3 has 14 residues. The ends were cut back, 0 bases at V and 4 bases at J, with 8 bases in the middle. The CDR3 DNA is TGTGCCATCAGTGAGTCGACACCGGCAGATACGCAGTATTTT. Its translation: CAISESTPADTQYF.

This clone has just a few counts. This chain uses TRBV29-1 with TRBJ2-5; TRBD1 might be the D (5 bases). Trimming took 4 bases from V and 1 from J, leaving 7 bases between them. Per germline, CDR1 SQVTM and CDR2 ANQGSEA. The CDR3 totals 12 residues. The CDR3 is CSVVGAQETQYF. DNA of the CDR3: TGCAGCGTTGTTGGGGCCCAAGAGACCCAGTACTTC.

V is TRBV30 and J is TRBJ2-1; no clear D. This CDR3 has 14 amino acids. V was cut by 5 bases and J by 3 bases, with 14 bases left in between. The germline CDR1 and CDR2 sequences are GTSNPN and SVGIG (reference sequence). CDR3 nucleotides: TGTGCCTGGGTCCCTAGAAGGAACTACAATGAGCAGTTCTTC. Translated: CAWVPRRNYNEQFF. The full variable domain, completed using reference TRBV30 and TRBJ2-1, is SQTIHQWPATLVQPVGSPLSLECTVEGTSNPNLYWYRQAAGRGLQLLFYSVGIGQISSEVPQNLSASRPQDRQFILSSKKLLLSDSGFYLCAWVPRRNYNEQFFGPGTRLTVL.

The genes are TRBV19 and TRBJ2-7, with 7 bases fitting TRBD1. V shed 3 bases and J 0 bases; nucleotides not matched to a gene: 5. The CDR3 has 15 residues. Germline V gene data show CDR1 as LNHDA and CDR2 as SQIVND (reference sequence). The CDR3 bases are TGTGCCAGTAGTATCGGGACAGCGAGCTCCTACGAGCAGTACTTC. Its translation is CASSIGTASSYEQYF.

The chain has TRBV7-2 and TRBJ2-7; D unresolved. V was clipped by 0 bases and J by 1 base, with 16 bases between them. CDR1 and CDR2 from the germline V gene are SGHTA and FQGNSA. CDR3 length equals 17 residues. The DNA for the CDR3 is TGTGCCAGCAGCTTAGCTACTGGGTCGACTTATTCCTACGAGCAGTACGTC. Its protein is CASSLATGSTYSYEQYV.

The chain joins TRBV7-9 to TRBJ2-6; 10 bases match TRBD2. Trimming at V came to 1 base and at J to 4 bases, leaving 7 bases not matched to a gene. Germline CDR1 reads SEHNR; CDR2 reads FQNEAQ (reference sequence). This CDR3 is built from 18 residues. CDR3 in amino acids: CASSLGTSGTPGANVLTF. CDR3 DNA sequence: TGTGCCAGCAGCTTAGGAACTAGCGGGACTCCCGGGGCCAACGTCCTGACTTTC.

The chain has TRBV6-1 and TRBJ1-1; D ambiguous. Trimming shortened V by 8 bases and J by 4 bases, and 11 bases separated the two germline ends. Germline lookup yields CDR1 MNHNS and CDR2 SASEGT. The CDR3 extends over 12 amino acids. In DNA form, the CDR3 reads TGTGCCAGCGGGCAGGTAGGCACTGAAGCTTTCTTT. Its protein product is CASGQVGTEAFF.

In its sample, this clone was seen once. The V gene is TRBV11-2, the J gene TRBJ2-5; tentatively, D is TRBD1 (5 bases). The CDR3 loop spans 15 amino acids. Germline V gene data show CDR1 as SGHAT and CDR2 as FQNNGV. With 6 bases removed from V and 2 bases from J, the gap between germline ends came to 16 bases. DNA of the CDR3: TGTGCCAGCAGGATCCCAGGGTTATTACAAGAGACCCAGTACTTC. It specifies CASRIPGLLQETQYF.